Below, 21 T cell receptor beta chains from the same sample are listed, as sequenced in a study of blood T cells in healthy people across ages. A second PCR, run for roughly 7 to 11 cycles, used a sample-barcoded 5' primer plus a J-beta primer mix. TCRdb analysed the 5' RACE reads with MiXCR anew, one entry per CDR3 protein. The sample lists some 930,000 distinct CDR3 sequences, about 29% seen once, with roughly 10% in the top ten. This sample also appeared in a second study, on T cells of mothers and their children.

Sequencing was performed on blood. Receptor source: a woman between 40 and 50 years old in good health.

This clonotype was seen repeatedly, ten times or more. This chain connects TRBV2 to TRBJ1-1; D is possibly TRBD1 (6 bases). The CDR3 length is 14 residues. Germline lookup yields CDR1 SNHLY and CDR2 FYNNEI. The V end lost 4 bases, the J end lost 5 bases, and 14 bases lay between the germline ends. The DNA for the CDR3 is TGTGCCAGCAGTGTAGCCAGGGGAGGGACTGAAGCTTTCTTT. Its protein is CASSVARGGTEAFF.

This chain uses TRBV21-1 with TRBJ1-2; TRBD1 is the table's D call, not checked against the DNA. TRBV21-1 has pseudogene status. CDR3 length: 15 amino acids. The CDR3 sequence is CASTYSGTLNYGYTF. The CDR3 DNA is TGTGCCAGCACATACTCCGGGACACTTAACTATGGCTACACCTTC.

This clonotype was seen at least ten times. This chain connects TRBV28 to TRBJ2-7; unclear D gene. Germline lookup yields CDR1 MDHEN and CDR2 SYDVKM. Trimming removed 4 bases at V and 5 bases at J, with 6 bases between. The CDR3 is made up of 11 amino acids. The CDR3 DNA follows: TGTGCCAGCAGTTCGGTGCACGAGCAGTACTTC. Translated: CASSSVHEQYF.

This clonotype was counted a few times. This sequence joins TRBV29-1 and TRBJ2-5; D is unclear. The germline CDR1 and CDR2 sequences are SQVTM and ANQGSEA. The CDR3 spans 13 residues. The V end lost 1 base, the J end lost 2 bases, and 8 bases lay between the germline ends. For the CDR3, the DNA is TGCAGCGTTGAAGGCAGAAAACAAGAGACCCAGTACTTC. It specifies CSVEGRKQETQYF.

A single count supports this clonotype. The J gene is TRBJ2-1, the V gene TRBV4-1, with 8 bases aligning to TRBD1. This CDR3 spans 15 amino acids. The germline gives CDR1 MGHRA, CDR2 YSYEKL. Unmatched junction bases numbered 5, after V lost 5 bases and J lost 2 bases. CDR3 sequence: CASSLMTGAYNEQFF. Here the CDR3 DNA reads TGCGCCAGCAGCTTGATGACAGGGGCCTACAATGAGCAGTTCTTC.

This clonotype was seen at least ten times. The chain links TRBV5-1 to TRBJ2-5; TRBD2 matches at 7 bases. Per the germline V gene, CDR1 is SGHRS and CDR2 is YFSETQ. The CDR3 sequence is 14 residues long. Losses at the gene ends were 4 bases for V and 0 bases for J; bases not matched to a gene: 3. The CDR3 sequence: CASSRGLDQETQYF. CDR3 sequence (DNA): TGCGCCAGCAGCCGCGGACTAGACCAAGAGACCCAGTACTTC.

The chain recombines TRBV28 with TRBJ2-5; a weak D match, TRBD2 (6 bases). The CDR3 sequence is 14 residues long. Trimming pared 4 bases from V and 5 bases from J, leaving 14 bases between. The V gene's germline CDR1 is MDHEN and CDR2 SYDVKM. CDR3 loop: CASSSGLRGETQYF. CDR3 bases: TGTGCCAGCAGTTCGGGACTCCGGGGGGAGACCCAGTACTTC.

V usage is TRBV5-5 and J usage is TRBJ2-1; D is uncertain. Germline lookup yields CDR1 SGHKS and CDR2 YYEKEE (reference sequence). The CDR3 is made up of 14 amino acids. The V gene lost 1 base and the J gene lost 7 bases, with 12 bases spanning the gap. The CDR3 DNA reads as TGTGCCAGCAGCTTGCCTAGAGATGTAAATGAGCAGTTCTTC. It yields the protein CASSLPRDVNEQFF. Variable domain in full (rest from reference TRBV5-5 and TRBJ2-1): DAGVTQSPTHLIKTRGQQVTLRCSPISGHKSVSWYQQVLGQGPQFIFQYYEKEERGRGNFPDRFSARQFPNYSSELNVNALLLGDSALYLCASSLPRDVNEQFFGPGTRLTVL.

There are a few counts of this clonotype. CDR3 region: CASSTHSDPKETQYF. The CDR3 DNA reads as TGTGCCAGCAGTACCCACTCGGACCCCAAAGAGACCCAGTACTTC. The chain links TRBV6-1 to TRBJ2-5, with no clear D. The CDR3 runs to 15 residues. Germline V gene lookup returns CDR1 MNHNS and CDR2 SASEGT. Trimming shortened V by 5 bases and J by 3 bases, and 16 bases separated the two germline ends.

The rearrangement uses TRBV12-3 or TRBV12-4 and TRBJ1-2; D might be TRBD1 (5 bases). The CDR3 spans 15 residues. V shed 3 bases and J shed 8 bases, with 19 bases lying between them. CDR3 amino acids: CASSLLGETRRGYTF. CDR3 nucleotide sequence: TGTGCCAGCAGTTTGCTGGGGGAGACCCGTAGAGGCTACACCTTC.

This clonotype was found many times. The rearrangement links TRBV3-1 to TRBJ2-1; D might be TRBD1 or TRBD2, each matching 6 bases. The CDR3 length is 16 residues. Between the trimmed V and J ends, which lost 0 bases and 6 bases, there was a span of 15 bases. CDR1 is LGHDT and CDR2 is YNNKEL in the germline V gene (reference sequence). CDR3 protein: CASSQDLGGLSNEQFF. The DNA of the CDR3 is TGTGCCAGCAGCCAAGATCTGGGGGGCCTCTCCAATGAGCAGTTCTTC.

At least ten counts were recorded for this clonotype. The CDR3 nucleotides read TGTGCCAGCAGTGAAAACTTACGAGGCGCTGAGCAGTTCTTC. As protein: CASSENLRGAEQFF. This chain links TRBV2 with TRBJ2-1; D remains unclear. Trimming shortened V by 2 bases and J by 9 bases, and 14 bases separated the two germline ends. This CDR3 is built from 14 residues. Germline-derived CDR1 and CDR2 are SNHLY and FYNNEI. Together with reference TRBV2 and TRBJ2-1, the CDR3 gives the full variable domain: EPEVTQTPSHQVTQMGQEVILRCVPISNHLYFYWYRQILGQKVEFLVSFYNNEISEKSEIFDDQFSVERPDGSNFTLKIRSTKLEDSAMYFCASSENLRGAEQFFGPGTRLTVL.

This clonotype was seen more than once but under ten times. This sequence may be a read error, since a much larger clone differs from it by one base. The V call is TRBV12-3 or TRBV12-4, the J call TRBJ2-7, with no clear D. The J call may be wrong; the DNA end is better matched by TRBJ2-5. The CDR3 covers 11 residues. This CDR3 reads CACSVAETQYF. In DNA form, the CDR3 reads TGTGCCTGCAGCGTCGCAGAGACCCAGTACTTC.

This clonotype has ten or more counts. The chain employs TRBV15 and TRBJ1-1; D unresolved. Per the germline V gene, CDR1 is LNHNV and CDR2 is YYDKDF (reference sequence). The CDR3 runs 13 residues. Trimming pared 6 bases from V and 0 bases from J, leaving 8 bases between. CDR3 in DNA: TGTGCCACCAGAATCGGGGTGAACACTGAAGCTTTCTTT. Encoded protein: CATRIGVNTEAFF.

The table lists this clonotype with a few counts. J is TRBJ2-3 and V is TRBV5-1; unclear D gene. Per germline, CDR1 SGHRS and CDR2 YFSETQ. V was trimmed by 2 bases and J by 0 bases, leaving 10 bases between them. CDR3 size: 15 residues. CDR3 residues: CASSFKGSSTDTQYF. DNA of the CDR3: TGCGCCAGCAGCTTCAAGGGCTCTAGCACAGATACGCAGTATTTT. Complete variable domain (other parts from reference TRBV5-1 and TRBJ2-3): KAGVTQTPRYLIKTRGQQVTLSCSPISGHRSVSWYQQTPGQGLQFLFEYFSETQRNKGNFPGRFSGRQFSNSRSEMNVSTLELGDSALYLCASSFKGSSTDTQYFGPGTRLTVL.

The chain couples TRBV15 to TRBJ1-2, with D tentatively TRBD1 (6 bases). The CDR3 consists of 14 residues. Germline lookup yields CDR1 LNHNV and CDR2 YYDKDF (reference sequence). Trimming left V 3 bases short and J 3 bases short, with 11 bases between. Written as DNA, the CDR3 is TGTGCCACCAGCAGGGGGGCGGCGGACTATGGCTACACCTTC. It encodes CATSRGAADYGYTF. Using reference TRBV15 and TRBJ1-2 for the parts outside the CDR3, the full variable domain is DAMVIQNPRYQVTQFGKPVTLSCSQTLNHNVMYWYQQKSSQAPKLLFHYYDKDFNNEADTPDNFQSRRPNTSFCFLDIRSPGLGDTAMYLCATSRGAADYGYTFGSGTRLTVV.

CDR3 bases: TGTGCCAGCTCACCACCGGGCTGGTCGGTAACGGATACGCAGTATTTT. The encoded protein is CASSPPGWSVTDTQYF. V and J are TRBV18 and TRBJ2-3; no clear D. The CDR3 has 16 residues. Germline loops: CDR1 KGHSH, CDR2 LQKENI. The V end lost 0 bases, the J end lost 6 bases, and 16 bases lay between the germline ends.

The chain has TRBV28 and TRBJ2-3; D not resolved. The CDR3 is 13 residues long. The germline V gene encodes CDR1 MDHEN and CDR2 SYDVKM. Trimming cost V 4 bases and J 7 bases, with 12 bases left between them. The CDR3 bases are TGTGCCAGCAGTTCCTTTAACAACTATACGCAGTATTTT. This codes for CASSSFNNYTQYF.

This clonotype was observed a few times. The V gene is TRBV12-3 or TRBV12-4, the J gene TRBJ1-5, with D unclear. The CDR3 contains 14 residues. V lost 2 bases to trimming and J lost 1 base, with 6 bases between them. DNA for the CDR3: TGTGCCAGCAGTTTATCCCTGAGCAATCAGCCCCAGCATTTT. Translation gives CASSLSLSNQPQHF.

DNA for the CDR3: TGTGCCAGCAGTTCCCCTCAGACCGTTTACGAGCAGTACTTC. This translates into CASSSPQTVYEQYF. The chain recombines TRBV28 with TRBJ2-7; D uncertain. CDR3 length: 14 residues. Germline-derived CDR1 and CDR2 are MDHEN and SYDVKM. The germline V and J ends were trimmed by 4 bases and 4 bases, with 14 bases remaining between them.

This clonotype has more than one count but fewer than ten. The CDR3 DNA is TGCAGTGCTAGAGGGGGCCGTAGCACAGATACGCAGTATTTT. As protein: CSARGGRSTDTQYF. The V gene is TRBV20-1, the J gene TRBJ2-3; D is perhaps TRBD1 (5 bases). The CDR3 sequence is 14 residues long. Trimming removed 1 base at V and 0 bases at J, with 8 bases between. Germline V gene data show CDR1 as DFQATT and CDR2 as SNEGSKA (reference sequence).